These 32 T cell receptor beta chains came from one sample sequenced in a study of cytotoxic CD8 clonotypes in ibrutinib-treated CLL. Produced via immunoSEQ multiplex PCR; TCRdb's table is partial and in-frame only. This table has about 130,000 clones, 80% to 85% appearing once. Material: PBMCs, obtained after 24 months of ibrutinib treatment. All receptors derive from a human donor with chronic lymphocytic leukemia.

This sequence joins TRBV7-2 and TRBJ2-3; perhaps TRBD2 as D (5 bases). Germline V gene data show CDR1 as SGHTA and CDR2 as FQGNSA. Trimming removed 5 bases at V and 3 bases at J, with 12 bases between. This CDR3 region has 14 residues. In nucleotides, the CDR3 is TGTGCCAGCAGCCCTGACACGGGGACAGATACGCAGTATTTT. It yields the protein CASSPDTGTDTQYF.

This clone was seen once. The chain carries TRBV6-4 and TRBJ1-1, with D possibly matching TRBD1 (6 bases). V lost 5 bases and J lost 8, with 21 bases in between. The CDR3 runs 15 residues. Germline V CDR1 and CDR2: MRHNA, SNTAGT. DNA of the CDR3: TGTGCCAGCAGTACTCTCGGCGTCGGGGGCTCCGAAGCTTTCTTT. As protein: CASSTLGVGGSEAFF.

This chain uses TRBV10-3 with TRBJ1-6; weak D call: TRBD1 (5 bases). CDR3 length: 13 amino acids. Trimming took off 7 bases at V and 7 bases at J, with 11 bases between the two ends. CDR1 ENHRY and CDR2 SYGVKD come from the germline V gene. Here the CDR3 reads CAIKGRVNSPLHF. CDR3 nucleotides: TGTGCCATCAAAGGCAGGGTGAATTCACCCCTCCACTTT.

For the CDR3, the DNA is TGTGCCAGCAGTTCAAAACTAGCGGGAACCCTTGGGACCCAGTACTTC. It yields the protein CASSSKLAGTLGTQYF. The chain uses TRBV2 and TRBJ2-5, with 10 bases matching TRBD2. This CDR3 comprises 16 residues. Germline CDR1 and CDR2: SNHLY and FYNNEI. V gave up 5 bases and J gave up 7 bases; unmatched junction bases: 13.

This clone was seen a single time. The chain carries TRBV12-5 and TRBJ2-7; 8 nucleotides match TRBD1. After removal of 1 base from V and 1 base from J, the junction contained 9 bases not matched to a gene. The length of the CDR3 is 17 residues. Germline V gene data show CDR1 as LGHNT and CDR2 as FRNRAP. The CDR3 region has the DNA TGTGCTAGTGGTTTGGCTCCGGGACAGGACTTATCCTACGAGCAGTACTTC. Its protein product is CASGLAPGQDLSYEQYF.

This clone was detected only once. This rearrangement joins TRBV30 to TRBJ2-7; TRBD2 matches at 11 bases. V lost 1 base and J lost 4; bases outside the gene matches: 6. This CDR3 spans 15 amino acids. CDR1 and CDR2 (germline): GTSNPN, SVGIG (reference sequence). The CDR3: CAWSAPGLADYEQYF. As DNA, the CDR3 is TGTGCCTGGAGTGCACCGGGACTAGCGGATTACGAGCAGTACTTC.

The rearrangement links TRBV2 to TRBJ1-1, with unresolved D. V lost 7 bases to trimming and J lost 10 bases, with 13 bases between them. Germline V gene data show CDR1 as SNHLY and CDR2 as FYNNEI. The CDR3 runs to 11 residues. CDR3 residues: CASTPRDGAFF. The CDR3 DNA follows: TGTGCCAGCACCCCTAGGGATGGAGCTTTCTTT.

CDR3 amino acids: CASSITVLNEKLFF. The CDR3 nucleotides are TGTGCCAGTAGTATAACAGTTCTTAATGAAAAACTGTTTTTT. The rearrangement links TRBV19 to TRBJ1-4; unclear D gene. Germline V gives CDR1 LNHDA, CDR2 SQIVND (reference sequence). V gave up 2 bases and J gave up 4 bases, with 8 bases separating them. This CDR3 comprises 14 residues.

V and J are TRBV5-1 and TRBJ2-3; TRBD2 aligns across 7 bases. The length of the CDR3 is 15 residues. With 0 bases clipped from V and 3 bases from J, the junction kept 4 bases outside the gene matches. The germline V gene has CDR1 SGHRS and CDR2 YFSETQ. The CDR3 DNA reads as TGCGCCAGCAGCTTGGAACGACTAGCAACAGATACGCAGTATTTT. The encoded protein is CASSLERLATDTQYF.

This chain connects TRBV4-1 to TRBJ1-2; TRBD1 matches at 8 bases. Germline V CDR1 and CDR2: MGHRA, YSYEKL. The CDR3 contains 15 residues. J lost 4 bases, V lost 4 bases, and 8 bases had no gene match. DNA for the CDR3: TGCGCCAGCAGCCCGGACAGGGAAGGAGTCTATGGCTACACCTTC. Translating it yields CASSPDREGVYGYTF.

The count of this clone is one. The rearrangement links TRBV28 to TRBJ2-7; D could derive from TRBD1 or TRBD2 (6 bases each). CDR1 MDHEN and CDR2 SYDVKM come from the germline V gene. The V end was cut by 6 bases, the J end by 4 bases, with 19 bases between. The CDR3 runs to 15 residues. CDR3 loop: CASSLSRGLVYEQYF. CDR3 nucleotide sequence: TGTGCCAGCAGCCTAAGCCGGGGGCTCGTGTACGAGCAGTACTTC.

The chain couples TRBV11-2 to TRBJ2-7, with D tentatively TRBD1 or TRBD2 (6 bases each). CDR1 is SGHAT and CDR2 is FQNNGV in the germline V gene. The CDR3 spans 15 residues. V was pared by 5 bases and J by 2 bases, with 16 bases between. The CDR3 here is CASSKNRAGTYEQYF. The DNA for the CDR3 is TGTGCCAGCAGCAAAAACAGGGCGGGGACCTACGAGCAGTACTTC.

The gene calls are TRBV4-3 and TRBJ2-3, with TRBD2 matching over 9 bases. This CDR3 contains 17 residues. Germline loops: CDR1 LGHNA, CDR2 YSLEER. Trimming took 0 bases from V and 2 from J; bases not matched to a gene: 6. This chain's CDR3 is CASSQEVSSGVTDTQYF. In DNA form, the CDR3 reads TGCGCCAGCAGCCAAGAAGTATCTAGCGGGGTCACAGATACGCAGTATTTT.

The rearrangement uses TRBV7-9 and TRBJ2-5; TRBD1 agrees at 7 bases. Germline CDR1 SEHNR, CDR2 FQNEAQ (reference sequence). V was clipped by 5 bases and J by 1 base; unmatched bases: 7. This CDR3 is built from 15 residues. CDR3 DNA: TGTGCCAGCAGCACCGCCGGGACAGTCCAAGAGACCCAGTACTTC. Translation: CASSTAGTVQETQYF.

The chain is built from TRBV19 and TRBJ1-2; D ambiguous. Germline values: CDR1 LNHDA, CDR2 SQIVND (reference sequence). This CDR3 region has 14 residues. Trimming took 1 base from V and 8 from J, leaving 14 bases between them. CDR3 amino acids: CASSIGEGSAGYTF. In DNA, the CDR3 is TGTGCCAGTAGTATAGGTGAAGGGTCGGCGGGCTACACCTTC.

DNA of the CDR3: TGTGCCAGCAGTGAATCGGGCAGGGGGCGCGGCTACACCTTC. This encodes CASSESGRGRGYTF. The V gene is TRBV25-1, the J gene TRBJ1-2, with TRBD1 matching 8 bases. After removal of 1 base from V and 8 bases from J, the junction contained 6 bases not matched to a gene. The CDR3 extends over 14 amino acids. CDR1 and CDR2 (germline): MGHDK, SYGVNS.

The rearrangement joins TRBV12-5 to TRBJ1-5; no clear D gene. Germline CDR1 LGHNT, CDR2 FRNRAP. The CDR3 extends over 16 amino acids. Between the trimmed V and J ends, which lost 10 bases and 5 bases, there was a span of 24 bases. The CDR3 region is CATPPGRERPYQPQHF. Written as DNA, the CDR3 is TGTGCTACCCCCCCGGGCCGTGAAAGGCCTTATCAGCCCCAGCATTTT.

This chain joins TRBV25-1 and TRBJ2-7, with D hard to call. Trimming took 2 bases from V and 0 from J, leaving 5 bases between them. The CDR3 has 13 amino acids. Germline lookup yields CDR1 MGHDK and CDR2 SYGVNS. In DNA, the CDR3 is TGTGCCAGCAGTGAAGGGAACTCCTACGAGCAGTACTTC. Translation: CASSEGNSYEQYF.

CDR3 region: CASSWGLAGVGDTQYF. The CDR3 DNA reads as TGTGCCAGCAGCTGGGGACTAGCGGGGGTAGGGGATACGCAGTATTTT. V is TRBV9 and J is TRBJ2-3, with 14 bases lining up with TRBD2. Looked up from germline, CDR1 is SGDLS and CDR2 is YYNGEE. V was pared by 4 bases and J by 6 bases, with 7 bases of the junction left unmatched. The CDR3 has 16 amino acids.

This rearrangement joins TRBV2 to TRBJ1-2, with D possibly matching TRBD1 (6 bases). The germline gives CDR1 SNHLY, CDR2 FYNNEI. This CDR3 has 13 amino acids. Trimming took 6 bases from V and 8 from J, leaving 16 bases between them. The CDR3 region has the DNA TGTGCCAGCAGGGACAGTCCCCTGGGGGGCTACACCTTC. Its protein is CASRDSPLGGYTF.

The chain carries TRBV28 and TRBJ1-5; D is undetermined. Germline V gene sequence: CDR1 MDHEN, CDR2 SYDVKM. The CDR3 loop spans 13 amino acids. Trimming pared 6 bases from V and 0 bases from J, leaving 6 bases between. The CDR3 bases are TGTGCCAGCAGCCTCCTTAGCAATCAGCCCCAGCATTTT. Translating gives CASSLLSNQPQHF.

The chain links TRBV7-2 to TRBJ1-2; the match to TRBD1 covers 10 bases. The CDR3 runs 15 residues. Trimming at V came to 0 bases and at J to 6 bases, leaving 4 bases not matched to a gene. Germline V CDR1 and CDR2: SGHTA, FQGNSA. The CDR3 DNA reads as TGTGCCAGCAGCTTAGCGACAGGGGGCCTGGATGGCTACACCTTC. Its protein is CASSLATGGLDGYTF.

The gene calls are TRBV10-3 and TRBJ2-1; the match to TRBD2 covers 7 bases. Losses at the gene ends were 0 bases for V and 4 bases for J; bases not matched to a gene: 9. Germline assignment: CDR1 ENHRY and CDR2 SYGVKD. The CDR3 extends over 17 amino acids. CDR3 sequence reads: CAISESGGTSLYNEQFF. The CDR3 nucleotides are TGTGCCATCAGTGAGTCGGGAGGGACCTCACTTTACAATGAGCAGTTCTTC.

This clone was seen only a few times. The chain combines TRBV27 with TRBJ1-5, with 7 nucleotides matching TRBD1. There are 13 residues in the CDR3. The V segment lost 10 bases and the J segment 9 bases; nucleotides outside the gene matches: 12. Looked up from germline, CDR1 is MNHEY and CDR2 is SMNVEV (reference sequence). CDR3 in amino acids: CATADRVLWPQHF. The DNA for the CDR3 is TGTGCCACCGCCGACAGGGTCCTTTGGCCCCAGCATTTT.

This clone was counted between two and nine times. The genes are TRBV10-3 and TRBJ1-6; D not certain. The germline V gene encodes CDR1 ENHRY and CDR2 SYGVKD. The CDR3 extends over 12 amino acids. Trimming stripped 3 bases from V and 9 bases from J, with 6 bases between. The CDR3, as DNA: TGTGCCATCAGTGAAGGTGGTTCACCCCTCCACTTT. Protein product: CAISEGGSPLHF.

The gene calls are TRBV27 and TRBJ1-5, with unresolved D. Looked up from germline, CDR1 is MNHEY and CDR2 is SMNVEV (reference sequence). Trimming removed 3 bases from V and 5 bases from J, with 5 bases in between. The CDR3 is 12 residues long. CDR3: CASSFYDQPQHF. The DNA for the CDR3 is TGTGCCAGCAGTTTTTATGATCAGCCCCAGCATTTT.

This clone was seen only a few times. The rearrangement uses TRBV19 and TRBJ2-6; perhaps TRBD1 as D (5 bases). V shed 7 bases and J shed 2 bases, with 21 bases lying between them. The CDR3 totals 18 residues. Germline-derived CDR1 and CDR2 are LNHDA and SQIVND (reference sequence). CDR3 DNA sequence: TGTGCCAGTACCAAAGGGGTCGCAGGGTTTACTGGGGCCAACGTCCTGACTTTC. This codes for CASTKGVAGFTGANVLTF.

The chain combines TRBV18 with TRBJ1-4, with D unclear. With 4 bases removed from V and 8 bases from J, the gap between germline ends came to 11 bases. CDR1 is KGHSH, CDR2 LQKENI, per germline. CDR3 length: 13 residues. CDR3 region: CASSRGAREKLFF. In DNA form, the CDR3 reads TGTGCCAGCTCACGGGGTGCTAGGGAAAAACTGTTTTTT.

The chain uses TRBV11-2 and TRBJ1-2, with D tentatively TRBD1 (6 bases). Germline values: CDR1 SGHAT, CDR2 FQNNGV. The CDR3 loop spans 15 amino acids. The ends were cut back, 4 bases at V and 7 bases at J, with 19 bases in the middle. The CDR3 sequence: CASSYSQGKKSGYTF. The CDR3 coding sequence is TGTGCCAGCAGCTACTCACAGGGAAAGAAGAGTGGCTACACCTTC. The whole variable domain, filled in from reference TRBV11-2 and TRBJ1-2, reads EAGVAQSPRYKIIEKRQSVAFWCNPISGHATLYWYQQILGQGPKLLIQFQNNGVVDDSQLPKDRFSAERLKGVDSTLKIQPAKLEDSAVYLCASSYSQGKKSGYTFGSGTRLTVV.

V and J are TRBV5-1 and TRBJ2-1; a weak D match, TRBD2 (6 bases). Germline CDR1 and CDR2: SGHRS and YFSETQ. The V and J ends lost 5 bases and 8 bases respectively, with 11 bases between them. CDR3 length equals 12 residues. For the CDR3, the DNA is TGCGCCAGCAGGCGGGACTTCGATGAGCAGTTCTTC. Protein product: CASRRDFDEQFF.

For the CDR3, the DNA is TGTGCCAGCAGCGTAGAATTGACAGGGTATGGCTATGGCTACACCTTC. Its translation: CASSVELTGYGYGYTF. The chain links TRBV9 to TRBJ1-2; 7 bases align to TRBD1. The germline V gene encodes CDR1 SGDLS and CDR2 YYNGEE. J lost 4 bases, V lost 0 bases, and 9 bases had no gene match. The CDR3 totals 16 residues.

The chain has TRBV12-5 and TRBJ1-4, with D maybe TRBD1 (5 bases). Germline V CDR1 and CDR2: LGHNT, FRNRAP. V was cut by 7 bases and J by 3 bases, with 12 bases left in between. This CDR3 spans 14 amino acids. The CDR3 spells CASENRDANEKLFF. The CDR3 region has the DNA TGTGCTAGTGAGAACCGGGACGCTAATGAAAAACTGTTTTTT.